This record concerns one T cell receptor (beta chain) sequence. Measured with immunoSEQ multiplex PCR; TCRdb has only the in-frame clones, and not every one. The sample gives 250,000 or so clones, around 87% of which show up once; under 2.5% is in the top ten. The CDR3 runs to 14 residues. Germline values: CDR1 SQVTM, CDR2 ANQGSEA. The V gene end was trimmed by 3 bases and the J gene end by 0 bases; junction bases not matched to a gene: 4. Seattle-derived patients entered the study during active infection and were followed longitudinally. This entry comes from a study of blood T cell repertoires in COVID-19. For the study at large: The United States, Italy and Spain supplied acute and convalescent COVID-19 samples.

This sequence joins TRBV29-1 and TRBJ1-2, with 7 bases lining up with TRBD1. The sequence came from a woman aged 55-69 years with COVID-19, enrolled during active disease. The sequencing input was peripheral blood. This CDR3 is CSVEKGASNYGYTF. The CDR3 DNA reads TGCAGCGTTGAGAAGGGGGCCTCTAACTATGGCTACACCTTC.